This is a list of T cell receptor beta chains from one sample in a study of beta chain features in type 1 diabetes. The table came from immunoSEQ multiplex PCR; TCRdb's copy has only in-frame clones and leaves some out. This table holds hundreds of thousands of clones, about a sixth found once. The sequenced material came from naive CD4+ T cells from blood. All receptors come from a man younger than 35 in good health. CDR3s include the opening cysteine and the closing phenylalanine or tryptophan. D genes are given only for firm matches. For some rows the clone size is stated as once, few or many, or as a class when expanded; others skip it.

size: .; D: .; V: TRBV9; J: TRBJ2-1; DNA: TGTGCCAGCAGCGCCCTAGCGAGTTACAATGAGCAGTTCTTC; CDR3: CASSALASYNEQFF
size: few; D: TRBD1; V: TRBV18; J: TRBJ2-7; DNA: TGTGCCAGCTCACCGACGGGACAGGGGAACTACGAGCAGTACTTC; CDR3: CASSPTGQGNYEQYF
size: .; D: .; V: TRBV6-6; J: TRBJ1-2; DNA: TGTGCCAGCAGTTACACAGGGAGTTACGGCTACACCTTC; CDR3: CASSYTGSYGYTF
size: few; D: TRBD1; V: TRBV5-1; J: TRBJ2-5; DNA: TGCGCCAGCAGCTTGGCGAGGGGGCGAGAGACCCAGTACTTC; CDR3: CASSLARGRETQYF
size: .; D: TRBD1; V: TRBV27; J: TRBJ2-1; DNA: TGTGCCAGCAGCCCGACAGGGAGCTCCTACAATGAGCAGTTCTTC; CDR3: CASSPTGSSYNEQFF
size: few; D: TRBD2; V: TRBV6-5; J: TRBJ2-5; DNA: TGTGCCAGCAGACTAGCGGTACAAGAGACCCAGTACTTC; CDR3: CASRLAVQETQYF
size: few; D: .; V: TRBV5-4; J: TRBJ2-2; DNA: TGTGCCAGCAGCTTGGCGACAGCTACAAACACCGGGGAGCTGTTTTTT; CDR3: CASSLATATNTGELFF
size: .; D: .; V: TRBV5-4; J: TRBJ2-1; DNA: TGTGCCAGCAGCTTGTTTGGGTACGATGAGCAGTTCTTC; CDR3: CASSLFGYDEQFF
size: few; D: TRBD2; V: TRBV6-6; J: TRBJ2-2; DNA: TGTGCCAGTACCGGGACTAGCGGGAGAAGCGGGGAGCTGTTTTTT; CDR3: CASTGTSGRSGELFF
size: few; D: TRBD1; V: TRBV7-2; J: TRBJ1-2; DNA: TGTGCCAGCAGCTTAGAGACAGGGTATGGCTACACCTTC; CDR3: CASSLETGYGYTF
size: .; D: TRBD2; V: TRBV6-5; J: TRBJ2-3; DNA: TGTGCCAGCAGTTACTCGAGGACTAGCGGCACAGATACGCAGTATTTT; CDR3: CASSYSRTSGTDTQYF
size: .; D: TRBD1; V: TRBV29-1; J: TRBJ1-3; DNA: TGCAGCGTGCACGGACAGGGGCTTGATACGAACACCATATATTTT; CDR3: CSVHGQGLDTNTIYF
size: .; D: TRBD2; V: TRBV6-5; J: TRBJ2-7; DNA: TGTGCCAGCAGTTCTAGCGGGGGGATTCGCCACGAGCAGTACTTC; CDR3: CASSSSGGIRHEQYF
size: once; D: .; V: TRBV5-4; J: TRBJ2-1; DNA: TGCGCCAGCAGCCAAGATTCGGCAGGGGATAATGAGCAGTTCTTC; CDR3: CASSQDSAGDNEQFF
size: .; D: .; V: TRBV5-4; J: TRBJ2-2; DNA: TGTGCCAGCAGCTTGGTTAGCGGGGAGCTGTTTTTT; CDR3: CASSLVSGELFF
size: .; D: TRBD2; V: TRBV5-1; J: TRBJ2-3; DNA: TGCGCCAGCAGACTAGGACTAGCTGGCACAGATACGCAGTATTTT; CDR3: CASRLGLAGTDTQYF
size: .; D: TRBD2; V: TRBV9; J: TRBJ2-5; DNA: TGTGCCAGCAGCCCACGACTAGCGGGGGGTAGTGAGACCCAGTACTTC; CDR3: CASSPRLAGGSETQYF
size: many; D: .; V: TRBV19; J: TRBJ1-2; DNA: TGTGCCAGTAGTGCAGCCTCTTATGGCTACACCTTC; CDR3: CASSAASYGYTF
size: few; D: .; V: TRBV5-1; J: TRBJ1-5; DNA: TGCGCCAGCAGAGGGGACCACCCCAATCAGCCCCAGCATTTT; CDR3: CASRGDHPNQPQHF
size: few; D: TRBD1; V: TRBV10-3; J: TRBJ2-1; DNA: TGTGCCATCCAGTGGGACAGGGGTAGCAATGAGCAGTTCTTC; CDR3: CAIQWDRGSNEQFF
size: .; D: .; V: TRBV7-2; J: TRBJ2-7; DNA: TGTGCCAGCAGCTCCCTCGGGAAGTTGGAGGAGCAGTACTTC; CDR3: CASSSLGKLEEQYF
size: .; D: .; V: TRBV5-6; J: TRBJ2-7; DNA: TGTGCCAGCAGGTTCGGGAGTCAGTACGAGCAGTACTTC; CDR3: CASRFGSQYEQYF
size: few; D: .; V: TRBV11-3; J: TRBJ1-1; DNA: TGTGCCAGCAGCCGGGACGCAGACAGTCAAGCTTTCTTT; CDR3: CASSRDADSQAFF
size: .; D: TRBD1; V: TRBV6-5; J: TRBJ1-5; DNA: TGTGCCAGCAGTTACGGAGGGACAGGGAGGAATCAGCCCCAGCATTTT; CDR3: CASSYGGTGRNQPQHF
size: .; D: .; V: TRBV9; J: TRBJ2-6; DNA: TGTGCCAGCAGCGTATTCCCAAGGGCTGGGGCCAACGTCCTGACTTTC; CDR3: CASSVFPRAGANVLTF
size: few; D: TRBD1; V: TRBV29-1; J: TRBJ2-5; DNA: TGCAGCGTACAACAGGGGGAGACCCAGTACTTC; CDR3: CSVQQGETQYF
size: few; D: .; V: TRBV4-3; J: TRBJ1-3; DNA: TGCGCCAGCAGCCAAGGAGGGCGCGAAAACACCATATATTTT; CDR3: CASSQGGRENTIYF
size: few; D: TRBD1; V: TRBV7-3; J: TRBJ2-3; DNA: TGTGCCAGCACCCTCTACACAGGGGCTGATACGCAGTATTTT; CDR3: CASTLYTGADTQYF
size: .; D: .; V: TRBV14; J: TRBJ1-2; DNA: TGTGCCAGCAGCCAAGATCTATCAGGGAATGGCTACACCTTC; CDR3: CASSQDLSGNGYTF
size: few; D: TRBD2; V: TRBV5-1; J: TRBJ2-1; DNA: TGCGCCAGCAGCCCGCAGGCTAGCGGGGGGGCCCATGAGCAGTTCTTC; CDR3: CASSPQASGGAHEQFF
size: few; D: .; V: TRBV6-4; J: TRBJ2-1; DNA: TGTGCCAGCAGTGAATCGGACAATGAGCAGTTCTTC; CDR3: CASSESDNEQFF
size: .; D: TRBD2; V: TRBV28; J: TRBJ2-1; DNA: TGTGCCAGCAGTTTATTGTCGGGGGGGCTTGGCTCCTACAATGAGCAGTTCTTC; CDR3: CASSLLSGGLGSYNEQFF
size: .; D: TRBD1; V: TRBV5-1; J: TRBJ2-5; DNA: TGCGCCAGCAGCTGGGGGACAGGGAGAGAGACCCAGTACTTC; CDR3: CASSWGTGRETQYF
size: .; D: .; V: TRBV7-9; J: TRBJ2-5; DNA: TGTGCCAGCAGCTTCGGAGGGCAAGAGACCCAGTACTTC; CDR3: CASSFGGQETQYF
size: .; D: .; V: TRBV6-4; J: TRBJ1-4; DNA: TGTGCCAGCAGCAGGAGCTCAACTAATGAAAAACTGTTTTTT; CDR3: CASSRSSTNEKLFF
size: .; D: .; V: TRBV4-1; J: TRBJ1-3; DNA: TGCGCCAGCAGCCAAGTCGGACGTAGTCCCAACTCTGGAAACACCATATATTTT; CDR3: CASSQVGRSPNSGNTIYF
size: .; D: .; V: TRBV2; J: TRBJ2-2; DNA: TGTGCCAGCAGTCAGGGGACCGGGGAGCTGTTTTTT; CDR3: CASSQGTGELFF
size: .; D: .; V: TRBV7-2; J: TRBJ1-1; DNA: TGTGCCAGCAGCTCCTCGGCCCGTCCTTGGAACACTGAAGCTTTCTTT; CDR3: CASSSSARPWNTEAFF
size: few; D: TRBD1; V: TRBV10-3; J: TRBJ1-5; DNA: TGTGCCATCAGTCACAGGGGGATTGGGGATCAGCCCCAGCATTTT; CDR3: CAISHRGIGDQPQHF
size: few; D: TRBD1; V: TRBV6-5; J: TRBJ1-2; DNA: TGTGCCAGCAGTTACGGGACAGGGGGATATGGCTACACCTTC; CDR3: CASSYGTGGYGYTF
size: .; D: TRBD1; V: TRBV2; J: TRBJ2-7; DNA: TGTGCCAGCAGCTATTCCGGGACAGCAGCTTACGAGCAGTACTTC; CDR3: CASSYSGTAAYEQYF
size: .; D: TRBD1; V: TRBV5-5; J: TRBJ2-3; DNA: TGTGCCAGCAGCTCCGGACAGGACACAGATACGCAGTATTTT; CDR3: CASSSGQDTDTQYF
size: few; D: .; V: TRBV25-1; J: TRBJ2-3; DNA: TGTGCCAGCAGTGAACCCCCGGGCGGGGATGCAGATACGCAGTATTTT; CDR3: CASSEPPGGDADTQYF
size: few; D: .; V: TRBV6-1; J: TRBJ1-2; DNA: TGTGCCAGCAGTGAACGGACCGGGTCACTCGGCTACACCTTC; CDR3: CASSERTGSLGYTF
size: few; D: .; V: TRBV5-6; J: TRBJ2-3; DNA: TGTGCCAGCAGCCATAGACCAACTAGTGACAGCACAGATACGCAGTATTTT; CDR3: CASSHRPTSDSTDTQYF
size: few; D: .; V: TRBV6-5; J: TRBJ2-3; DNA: TGTGCCAGCAATTGGGGTCGGCGGACAGATACGCAGTATTTT; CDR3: CASNWGRRTDTQYF
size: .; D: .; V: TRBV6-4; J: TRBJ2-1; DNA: TGTGCCAGCAGCAAGCAATACAGGTTAACCTACAATGAGCAGTTCTTC; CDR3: CASSKQYRLTYNEQFF
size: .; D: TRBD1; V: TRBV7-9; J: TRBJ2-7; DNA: TGTGCCAGCAGCTACCGGGACAGGCAATTCCCGGAGCAGTACTTC; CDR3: CASSYRDRQFPEQYF
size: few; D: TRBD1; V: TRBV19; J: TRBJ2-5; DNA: TGTGCCAGTAGTAGACTTGGACAGGGAATAAGACGCTTCCAAGAGACCCAGTACTTC; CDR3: CASSRLGQGIRRFQETQYF
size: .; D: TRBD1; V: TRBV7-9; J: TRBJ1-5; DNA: TGTGCCAGCAGCTTAGATGGACAGGGCAATCAGCCCCAGCATTTT; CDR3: CASSLDGQGNQPQHF
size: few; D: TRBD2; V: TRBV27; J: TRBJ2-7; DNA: TGTGCCACCACCGTCTGGACTAGCGGGCCAAGCTCCTACGAGCAGTACTTC; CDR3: CATTVWTSGPSSYEQYF
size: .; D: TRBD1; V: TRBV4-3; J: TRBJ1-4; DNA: TGCGCCAGCAGCCAAGATCCGGGACAGAGGAGGGAAAAACTGTTTTTT; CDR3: CASSQDPGQRREKLFF
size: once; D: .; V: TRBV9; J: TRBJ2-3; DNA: TGTGCCAGCACCATCACTTCGACAGGCACAGATACGCAGTATTTT; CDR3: CASTITSTGTDTQYF